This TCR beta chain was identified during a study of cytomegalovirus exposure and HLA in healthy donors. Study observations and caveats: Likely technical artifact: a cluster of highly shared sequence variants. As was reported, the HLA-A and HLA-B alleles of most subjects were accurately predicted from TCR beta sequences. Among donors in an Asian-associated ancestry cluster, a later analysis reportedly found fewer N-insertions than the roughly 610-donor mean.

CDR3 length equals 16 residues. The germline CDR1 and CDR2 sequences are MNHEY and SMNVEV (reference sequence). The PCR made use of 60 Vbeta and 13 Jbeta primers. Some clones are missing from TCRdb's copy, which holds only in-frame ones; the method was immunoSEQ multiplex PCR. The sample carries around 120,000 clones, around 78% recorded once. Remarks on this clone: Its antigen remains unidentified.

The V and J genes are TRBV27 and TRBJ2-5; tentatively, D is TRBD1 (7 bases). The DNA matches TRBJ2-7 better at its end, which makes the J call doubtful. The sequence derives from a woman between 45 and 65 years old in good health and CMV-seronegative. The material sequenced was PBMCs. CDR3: CASSLLGQGGGYEQYF. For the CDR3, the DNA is TGTGCCAGCAGTTTATTAGGCCAGGGGGGAGGCTACGAGCAGTACTTC.